This T cell receptor (beta chain) was captured by sequencing in a study of blood T cell repertoires in COVID-19. Whole-study context: Samples came from the United States, Italy and Spain, spanning acute and convalescent COVID-19. PBMCs, B-cell-depleted T cells, or T cells were the source of the cDNA or gDNA that made up the material.

J gave up 6 bases and V 5 bases, and 12 bases lay outside the gene matches. CDR1 and CDR2 from the germline V gene are SGHKS and YYEKEE (reference sequence). There are 16 residues in the CDR3. The assay was immunoSEQ multiplex PCR, and TCRdb's table has in-frame clones only and misses some. The table records some 150,000 clones, roughly three quarters of them present only once. Participants' reported clinical history set cohort assignment. Either two negative PCRs, clearance, or symptom resolution qualified Cohort 3 donors as recovered. What was sequenced was PBMCs or T cells enriched from blood (not recorded which). This clonotype was obtained from a woman aged 45-65 years who had recovered from COVID-19. The chain carries TRBV5-5 and TRBJ1-5, with 9 nucleotides matching TRBD1. CDR3: CASRQTGTGITQPQHF. In DNA, the CDR3 is TGTGCCAGCAGGCAAACCGGGACAGGGATCACTCAGCCCCAGCATTTT.